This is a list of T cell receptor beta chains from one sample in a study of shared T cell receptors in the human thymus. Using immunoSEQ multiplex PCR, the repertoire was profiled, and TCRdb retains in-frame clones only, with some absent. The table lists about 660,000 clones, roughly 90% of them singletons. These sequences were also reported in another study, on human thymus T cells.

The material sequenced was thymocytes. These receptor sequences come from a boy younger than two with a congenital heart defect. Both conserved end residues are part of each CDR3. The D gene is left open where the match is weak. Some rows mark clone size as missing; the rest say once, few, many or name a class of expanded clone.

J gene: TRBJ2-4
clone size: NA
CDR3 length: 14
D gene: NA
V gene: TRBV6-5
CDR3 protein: CASSWDSRRDIQYF
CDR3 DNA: TGTGCCAGCAGTTGGGACTCCCGGAGGGACATTCAGTACTTC

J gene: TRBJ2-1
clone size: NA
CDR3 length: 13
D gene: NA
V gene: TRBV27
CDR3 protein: CASRCPIYNEQFF
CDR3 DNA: TGTGCCAGCAGATGTCCCATCTACAATGAGCAGTTCTTC

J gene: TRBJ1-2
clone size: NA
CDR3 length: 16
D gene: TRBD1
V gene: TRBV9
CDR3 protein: CASSASARDRPFGYTF
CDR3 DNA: TGTGCCAGCAGCGCCTCGGCTCGGGACAGACCCTTTGGCTACACCTTC

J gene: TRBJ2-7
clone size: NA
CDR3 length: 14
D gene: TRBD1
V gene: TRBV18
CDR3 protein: CASSTGGAENEQYF
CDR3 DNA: TGTGCCAGCTCAACAGGGGGCGCCGAGAACGAGCAGTACTTC

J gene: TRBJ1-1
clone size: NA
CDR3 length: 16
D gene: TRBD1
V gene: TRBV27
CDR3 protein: CASRGTGRDANTEAFF
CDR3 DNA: TGTGCCAGCAGGGGGACAGGTAGGGATGCGAATACTGAAGCTTTCTTT

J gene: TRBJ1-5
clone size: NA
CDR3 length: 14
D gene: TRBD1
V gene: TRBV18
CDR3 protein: CASSTDRGGQPQHF
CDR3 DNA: TGTGCCAGCTCTACGGACAGGGGAGGACAGCCCCAGCATTTT

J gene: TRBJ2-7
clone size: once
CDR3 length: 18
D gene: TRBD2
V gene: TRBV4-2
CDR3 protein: CASSQDQASGKTSYEQYF
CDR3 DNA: TGTGCCAGCAGCCAAGATCAGGCTAGCGGAAAGACTTCCTACGAGCAGTACTTC

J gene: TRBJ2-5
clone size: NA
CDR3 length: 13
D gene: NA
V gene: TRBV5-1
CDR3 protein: CASSLNYQETQYF
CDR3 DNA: TGCGCCAGCAGCTTGAACTACCAAGAGACCCAGTACTTC

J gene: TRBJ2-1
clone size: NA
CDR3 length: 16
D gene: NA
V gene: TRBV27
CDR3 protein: CASTLGSGRSYNEQFF
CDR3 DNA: TGTGCCAGCACCTTGGGTAGCGGCCGCTCCTACAATGAGCAGTTCTTC

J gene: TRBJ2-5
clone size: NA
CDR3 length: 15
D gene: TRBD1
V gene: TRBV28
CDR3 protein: CASTPGTGDKETQYF
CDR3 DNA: TGTGCCAGCACTCCCGGGACAGGGGACAAAGAGACCCAGTACTTC

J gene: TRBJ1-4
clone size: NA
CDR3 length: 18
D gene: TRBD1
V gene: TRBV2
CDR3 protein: CASRQTRDRDLSNEKLFF
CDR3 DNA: TGTGCCAGCCGACAAACCCGGGACAGGGATCTATCTAATGAAAAACTGTTTTTT

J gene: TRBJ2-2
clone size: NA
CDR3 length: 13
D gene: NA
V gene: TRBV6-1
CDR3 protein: CASPDGEAGELFF
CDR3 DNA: TGTGCCAGCCCTGATGGGGAGGCCGGGGAGCTGTTTTTT

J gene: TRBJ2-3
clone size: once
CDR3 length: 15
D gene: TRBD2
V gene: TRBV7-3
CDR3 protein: CASSLRTSGGDTQYF
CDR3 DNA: TGTGCCAGCAGTCTCCGGACTAGCGGGGGGGATACGCAGTATTTT

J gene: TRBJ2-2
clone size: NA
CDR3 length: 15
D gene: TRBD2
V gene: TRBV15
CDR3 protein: CATSGGLAGGGELFF
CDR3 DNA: TGTGCCACCAGCGGGGGACTAGCGGGAGGTGGGGAGCTGTTTTTT